This paragraph reports one T cell receptor beta chain. RNA transcripts served as the template for amplifying TCR beta CDR3 regions. A first-round RT-PCR of the TCR CDR3 used the HTBI primer set. Using its own MiXCR run on the multiplex PCR reads, TCRdb lists one record per CDR3 protein. Counted here are about 360,000 distinct CDR3 sequences, about 18% occurring once; the ten biggest clones make up around 4%. This specimen comes from a study of T cells in Graves' hyperthyroidism and ophthalmopathy. V trimming: 4 bases; J trimming: 4 bases; junction bases outside the gene matches: 12. CDR1 and CDR2 from the germline V gene are LGHNA and YNFKEQ. The CDR3 has 17 amino acids. Orbital computed tomography and thyroid ultrasound, together with serum TRAb and thyroxine and clinical symptoms, were used for diagnoses.

Sequenced material: blood. This clonotype was obtained from a woman aged 18-29 years with Graves' hyperthyroidism. This chain connects TRBV4-2 to TRBJ1-5; 8 bases are shared with TRBD1. CDR3: CASSPRAGGLGNQPQHF. The CDR3, as DNA: TGTGCCAGCAGCCCACGGGCAGGGGGCTTGGGGAATCAGCCCCAGCATTTT.